The sequence of this T cell receptor beta chain was determined in a study of T cell responses to AZD1222 COVID-19 vaccine. Study context: The analysis combined second doses at about 4 or about 12 weeks.

Using immunoSEQ multiplex PCR, the repertoire was profiled, and TCRdb retains in-frame clones only, with some absent. This sample has 100,000 or so clones, with roughly 90% found just once. This clone appeared a single time. The antigen remains unidentified. Whole-study findings and limits: Repertoires in all cases were sampled only once the peak T cell response had passed. Increases in Spike-specific TCR breadth and depth were seen after two AZD1222 doses. Along spike, vaccine-associated CD4 TCRs were found throughout, with dominance at 160-218 and 743-854.

Sequencing used peripheral blood, obtained on day 0 of AZD1222 vaccination. This sequence was found in an adult in good health.

The CDR3 loop is CASVVRGNLNYGYTF. As DNA, the CDR3 is TGTGCCAGTGTCGTCCGAGGAAACCTCAACTATGGCTACACCTTC. V is TRBV19 and J is TRBJ1-2, with unresolved D. The germline V and J ends were trimmed by 8 bases and 2 bases, with 18 bases remaining between them. The CDR3 loop spans 15 amino acids. From germline, CDR1 is LNHDA and CDR2 SQIVND (reference sequence).